The sequence of this TCR beta chain was determined in a study of shared clonotypes between healthy human individuals. Comments on this clone: Its antigen remains unknown.

V lost 4 bases and J lost 3; bases outside the gene matches: 8. The CDR3 is 16 residues long. Looked up from germline, CDR1 is MNHEY and CDR2 is SMNVEV (reference sequence). The genomic DNA of each subset was split evenly across several immunoSEQ plates. The repertoire was sequenced with immunoSEQ multiplex PCR; TCRdb's copy has only in-frame clones and lacks some. The table has around 1.5 million clones, around 98% seen once. Study results and limitations: Generally, naive subsets came out with larger estimated richness than memory subsets.

The receptor was derived from a man aged 30 to 45 in good health. The source material was naive CD4+ T cells sorted from blood. Noted subset: CD45RA+ positively selected. The J gene is TRBJ2-1, the V gene TRBV27; 8 bases are a match to TRBD2. CDR3 residues: CASSSGERENYNEQFF. In DNA form, the CDR3 reads TGTGCCAGCAGTTCAGGGGAGCGGGAGAACTACAATGAGCAGTTCTTC.